The 5 T cell receptor beta chains listed next were all sequenced from one sample in a study of somatic mutations in cytotoxic T cells in rheumatoid arthritis. This table comes from immunoSEQ multiplex PCR, and its TCRdb copy is limited to in-frame clones, with some not included. The data contain roughly 19,000 clones, about 86% of them singletons. Sequenced sample: CD8+ T cells sorted from blood. These receptors all come from a woman aged 45-65 years in good health.

The chain joins TRBV2 to TRBJ1-5, with D possibly TRBD1 on 5 matching bases. The germline CDR1 and CDR2 sequences are SNHLY and FYNNEI. V dropped 3 bases and J dropped 0 bases, with 12 bases sitting between them. The CDR3 totals 16 residues. The CDR3 region is CASSEQGPYSNQPQHF. Written as DNA, the CDR3 is TGTGCCAGCAGTGAGCAGGGACCTTATAGCAATCAGCCCCAGCATTTT.

V is TRBV7-9 and J is TRBJ1-4; D perhaps matches TRBD1 (6 bases). V gave up 5 bases and J gave up 8 bases, with 15 bases separating them. This CDR3 is built from 14 residues. Germline CDR1 and CDR2: SEHNR and FQNEAQ (reference sequence). Here the CDR3 reads CASSPTGSQEKLFF. The CDR3 bases are TGTGCCAGCAGCCCAACAGGGTCACAGGAAAAACTGTTTTTT.

This clone has only one observation. The chain uses TRBV28 and TRBJ1-3; 8 bases line up with TRBD1. CDR3 length: 12 amino acids. CDR1 is MDHEN and CDR2 is SYDVKM in the germline V gene. V trimming: 3 bases; J trimming: 8 bases; junction bases outside the gene matches: 0. The CDR3 reads CASSLTGDTIYF. The CDR3 DNA reads TGTGCCAGCAGTTTGACAGGGGACACCATATATTTT.

This clone was seen a handful of times. This chain connects TRBV5-6 to TRBJ2-2; 12 bases are shared with TRBD2. V lost 0 bases to trimming and J lost 6 bases; unmatched junction nucleotides: 0. CDR3 length: 15 residues. CDR1 is SGHDT, CDR2 YYEEEE, per germline. CDR3 DNA sequence: TGTGCCAGCAGCTTGGGGACTAGCGGGGCCGGGGAGCTGTTTTTT. Amino acids: CASSLGTSGAGELFF. Based on the CDR3 plus reference TRBV5-6 and TRBJ2-2, the full variable domain is DAGVTQSPTHLIKTRGQQVTLRCSPKSGHDTVSWYQQALGQGPQFIFQYYEEEERQRGNFPDRFSGHQFPNYSSELNVNALLLGDSALYLCASSLGTSGAGELFFGEGSRLTVL.

The V and J genes are TRBV7-2 and TRBJ2-3; TRBD1 matches at 10 bases. Germline CDR1 is SGHTA and CDR2 is FQGNSA. V gave up 1 base and J gave up 8 bases; unmatched junction bases: 12. The CDR3 runs 17 residues. Here the CDR3 reads CASSLVYSDRGLGTQYF. CDR3 nucleotide sequence: TGTGCCAGCAGCTTAGTCTATAGCGACAGGGGGCTGGGTACGCAGTATTTT.